The table lists the clone carrying this T cell receptor beta chain with a few counts. The antigen is not known. MiXCR was run by TCRdb on the multiplex PCR reads, yielding one entry per CDR3 protein. Among some 22,000 distinct CDR3 sequences listed, almost 70% were seen once. This sample stems from a study of breast tumors, draining lymph nodes, adjacent tissues. The V end lost 0 bases, the J end lost 2 bases, and 10 bases lay between the germline ends. The CDR3 covers 15 residues. CDR1 is SGHTA, CDR2 FQGNSA, per germline. Findings and limits, study-wide: The lymph node origin of tumor T cells was framed as consistent with a hypothesis, not demonstrated. Tumor TCR diversity was below lymph nodes but above nontumor tissue.

Sample: tumor-adjacent breast tissue. The sequence was collected from a female donor with breast cancer. Some clones in this sample may be carry-over from other donors' samples. This chain connects TRBV7-2 to TRBJ2-5, with D possibly being TRBD2 (5 bases). CDR3 nucleotide sequence: TGTGCCAGCAGCTTAGCAGCGGCCACACAAGAGACCCAGTACTTC. Translation: CASSLAAATQETQYF.